Given below is one TCR beta chain in context. What antigen it recognizes has not been identified. No much larger clonotype is one base removed from it; base qualities were not supplied. The data were taken from a study of a mutant IDH1 vaccine in newly diagnosed glioma (dated by TCRdb to about 2021). In the study overall: Across visits V03 through V10, patients got a total of eight vaccinations, given in weeks 1, 3, 5, 7, 11, 15, 19 and 23. Vaccination started 4-6 weeks after radiotherapy alone, or was given together with temozolomide cycles in the groups whose treatment included chemotherapy. Of the approximately 30 treated patients, 62.5% were male and about 40% were female, and a mean age of about 37 years was recorded. Prior to enrollment, standard therapy consisting of radiotherapy alone, temozolomide alone, or radiochemotherapy with temozolomide had been administered to patients, with the combination being received by most patients. Six visits were used for peripheral blood collection: V03 (baseline), V05, V07, V10, V12 and V13. Longitudinal TCRB deep sequencing was performed for about 25 treated patients wherever samples were available for exploratory analyses. Study-wide conclusions, independent of this receptor: Availability determined which PBMC samples were chosen for TCRB deep sequencing. Changes in the top peripheral T cell clonotypes picked up by TCRB sequencing did not appear to be linked to pseudoprogression. Across multiple MHC alleles, vaccine-induced immune responses were seen in about 93% of patients. The authors noted that analyses of patient blood samples could not be reproduced because of sample limitations.

The time point label on this specimen signifies: week 5, during vaccination. Every vaccine dose consisted of 300 ug of a 20-mer mutant IDH1 peptide in Montanide, administered subcutaneously together with topical imiquimod. Newly diagnosed WHO grade 3 or 4 IDH1-mutant astrocytomas showing loss of nuclear ATRX were present in the donors. The samples were drawn from NOA16, a multicentre, single-arm, open-label phase I trial in Germany that tested a mutant IDH1 peptide vaccine in humans for the first time. Genomic DNA for TCRB sequencing was isolated from EDTA blood with the DNeasy Blood and Tissue Kit. The library relied on the immunoSEQ multiplex PCR assay. Rearranged TCR beta chain sequences were amplified using the hsTCRB Kit according to the manufacturer's protocol. TCRB libraries were sequenced on an Illumina MiSeq. Processing in the source paper ran as follows. The kit vendor's proprietary platform handled demultiplexing, trimming and gene mapping. Not all clones reach the TCRdb copy of this immuneACCESS table, which keeps in-frame sequences only. Checked studies attribute under half of the gap to unresolved V genes and leave the rest unexplained. That table is the source of V, J and clone size, and D and trimming were worked out from the DNA. This sample lists around 58,000 clones; about 81% were detected once. The ten largest clones take up 3% to 4% of the sample.

From a lookup of the germline V gene (reference sequence), CDR1 and CDR2 are LNHDA and SQIVND. From V the trimming removes 10 bases and from J it removes 3 bases, while the gene matches leave 9 bases of the junction unaccounted for. The CDR3, from cysteine to phenylalanine, totals 13 residues. Only the CDR3 part of the read is kept: 39 bases, read in frame from the first base. This specimen consisted of PBMCs, obtained from a glioma patient whose treatment included an IDH1 peptide vaccine. The rearrangement combines TRBV19 with TRBJ2-7, and TRBD2 aligns with 7 junction nucleotides. The source is a man aged 25-45 years with glioma. The DNA sequence is TGTGCCATGAAAGCGGGATATCTCTACGAGCAGTACTTC. Its amino acids are CAMKAGYLYEQYF.